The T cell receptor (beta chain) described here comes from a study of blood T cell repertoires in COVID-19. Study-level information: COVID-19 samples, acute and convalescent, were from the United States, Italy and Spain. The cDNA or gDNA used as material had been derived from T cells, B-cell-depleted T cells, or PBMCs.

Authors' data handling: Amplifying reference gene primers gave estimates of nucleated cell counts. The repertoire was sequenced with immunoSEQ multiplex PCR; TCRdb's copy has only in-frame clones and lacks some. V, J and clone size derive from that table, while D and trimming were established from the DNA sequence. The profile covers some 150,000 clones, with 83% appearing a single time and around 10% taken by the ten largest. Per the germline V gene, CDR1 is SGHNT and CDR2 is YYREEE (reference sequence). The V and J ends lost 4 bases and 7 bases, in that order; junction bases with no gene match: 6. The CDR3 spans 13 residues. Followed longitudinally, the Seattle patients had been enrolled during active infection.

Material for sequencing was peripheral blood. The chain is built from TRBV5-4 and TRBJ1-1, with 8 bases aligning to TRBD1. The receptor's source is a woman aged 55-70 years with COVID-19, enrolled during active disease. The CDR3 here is CASSRTGRGEAFF. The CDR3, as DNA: TGTGCCAGCAGCAGGACAGGGCGCGGTGAAGCTTTCTTT.